This T cell receptor (beta chain) was retrieved from a study of blood T cell repertoires in COVID-19 (dated by TCRdb to the early 2020s). Regarding the research as a whole: Samples from collaborators originated in the United States, Italy and Spain and spanned both the acute and convalescent phases of COVID-19. Sample metadata almost always included a de-identified subject ID, COVID-19 status, age in years and sex. The prospective study material was composed of cDNA or gDNA derived from T cells, B-cell-depleted T cells, or PBMCs. Where available, HLA class I and class II types were taken from metadata supplied by the sample provider and were not determined by assay-based typing. The dataset comprised deeply sampled blood TCRbeta repertoires from subjects exposed to, actively infected with, or recovered from COVID-19. The samples were drawn from the first 160 participants of the ongoing ImmuneRACE study and from over a thousand subjects provided by 6 global collaborators. The repertoires were released in a freely available public database intended as a resource for research on the immune response to SARS-CoV-2.

Concerning this clone: Its binding antigen is unknown. Qualities for individual bases were not recorded, and no much larger clone is one base off.

At the junction V is shortened by 3 bases and J by 3 bases, with 10 bases in between. The germline V gene supplies CDR1 KGHSH and CDR2 LQKENI. The CDR3 has 14 amino acids, counting the end cysteine and phenylalanine. Just CDR3 DNA is preserved here, 42 bases in frame from base 1. The immunoSEQ Assay, a bias-controlled multiplex PCR, was used to amplify TCRbeta CDR3 regions from genomic DNA. As for the original processing: The number of nucleated cells in each sample was estimated from the amplification of reference gene primers within the assay. To quantify the absolute abundance of each unique TCRbeta CDR3 rearrangement, sequence reads were collapsed and filtered. For each sample, productive Simpson clonality was calculated as the square root of Simpson's diversity index over productive rearrangements. TCRdb took over this immuneACCESS table, retaining in-frame rearrangements with V and J assigned. Such tables are incomplete; in checked studies, under half of the missing clones stem from an unresolved V gene, and the remainder is unexplained. The V and J calls and clone size were taken over from that table, and D and trimming were inferred from the DNA. This sample holds 200,000 to 250,000 clones; roughly 80% were observed only once. The ten largest clones add up to approximately 2% of the sample.

What the work shows at the level of the full study, not this receptor alone: The quantity of clinical and demographic metadata differed by source and by participant and was supplied without curation.

In the prospective study, participants were 18 to 89 years old, resided in approximately 25 geographic areas of the United States, and were enrolled through a virtual design. To assign participants to cohorts, the prospective study relied on clinical history that participants themselves reported in a screening survey and a study questionnaire. Recovered participants in ImmuneRACE Cohort 3 were defined as having two consecutive negative NP/OP PCR tests, clearance from a healthcare professional, or resolution of symptoms. Mobile phlebotomists in the prospective study collected whole blood, serum and a nasopharyngeal or oropharyngeal swab from every participant. Participants in the prospective study had the option to provide additional blood draws and questionnaires over a roughly 2-month period. Before DNA extraction, prospective study blood samples were shipped either frozen or at room temperature.

The V and J segments used are TRBV18 and TRBJ2-3; TRBD1 could be the D gene, as 6 bases match. The source is a man between 60 and 75 years old who had recovered from COVID-19. The sequenced sample was PBMCs or T cells enriched from blood (not recorded which). CDR3 sequence: CASSPVTGTDTQYF. The sequenced DNA is TGTGCCAGCTCACCGGTCACAGGGACAGATACGCAGTATTTT.